This T cell receptor beta chain comes out of a study of glioma-infiltrating T cells after dendritic cell vaccination. Overall study: The vaccine used monocyte-derived dendritic cells pulsed overnight with autologous tumor lysate.

Up to about 2 ug genomic DNA was used for TCRB CDR3 amplification. Sequencing used immunoSEQ multiplex PCR; TCRdb keeps in-frame clones, though not all of them. The sample has fewer than 85,000 clones, about 87% seen once. The germline V gene encodes CDR1 MNHEY and CDR2 SMNVEV (reference sequence). V lost 6 bases to trimming and J lost 0 bases, with 15 bases between them. The CDR3 has 16 amino acids. PBMC were collected before vaccination, two weeks after the third vaccination, and at progression. The chain couples TRBV27 to TRBJ1-3, with D maybe TRBD1 (6 bases). The receptor comes from a human donor with glioblastoma. The specimen was blood, collected before dendritic cell vaccination. The CDR3 loop is CASSPGRGHSGNTIYF. CDR3 DNA sequence: TGTGCCAGCAGCCCCGGTCGGGGACACTCTGGAAACACCATATATTTT.